This T cell receptor beta chain was sequenced in a study of blood T cell repertoires in COVID-19. This clone showed up just a few times. This CDR3 is built from 10 residues. Per the germline V gene, CDR1 is SEHNR and CDR2 is FQNEAQ (reference sequence). Trimming removed 9 bases from V and 5 bases from J, with 5 bases in between. Data came from immunoSEQ multiplex PCR; TCRdb stores just in-frame clones and leaves some out. The table includes 90,000 to 150,000 clones, more than 60% detected once. The sequence came from a man aged 45-60 years with acute or convalescent COVID-19. The specimen was peripheral blood. The chain has TRBV7-9 and TRBJ2-1; D ambiguous. CDR3 sequence: CASSNNEQFF. The CDR3 DNA reads TGTGCCAGTTCTAACAATGAGCAGTTCTTC.